This TCR beta chain was retrieved from a study of metastatic and nonmetastatic thyroid tumors. Study-wide context: The authors compared repertoires across blood and tumor or nodule tissue from malignant and benign thyroid patients.

CDR3 length: 13 residues. The V gene's germline CDR1 is LNHDA and CDR2 SQIVND (reference sequence). Trimming left V 1 base short and J 5 bases short, with 8 bases between. All patients were untreated before thyroid surgery. Authors' analysis steps: Clinicopathological groups supplied CDR3 differences that were used to build a distant-metastasis classifier for papillary thyroid cancer. TCRdb reprocessed the PCR reads via MiXCR. The V and J calls, along with clone size, are taken from TCRdb and not from the paper's own processing. The table has 55,000 to 75,000 clones, roughly 18% seen once. The receptor was derived from a female donor with papillary thyroid cancer or a benign thyroid nodule (not recorded which). Some clones in this sample may be carry-over from other donors' samples. The rearrangement uses TRBV19 and TRBJ2-5, with a tentative D call TRBD1 (5 bases). Sequencing used blood. CDR3 loop: CASSIGGFETQYF. CDR3 DNA sequence: TGTGCCAGTAGTATAGGGGGCTTTGAGACCCAGTACTTC.